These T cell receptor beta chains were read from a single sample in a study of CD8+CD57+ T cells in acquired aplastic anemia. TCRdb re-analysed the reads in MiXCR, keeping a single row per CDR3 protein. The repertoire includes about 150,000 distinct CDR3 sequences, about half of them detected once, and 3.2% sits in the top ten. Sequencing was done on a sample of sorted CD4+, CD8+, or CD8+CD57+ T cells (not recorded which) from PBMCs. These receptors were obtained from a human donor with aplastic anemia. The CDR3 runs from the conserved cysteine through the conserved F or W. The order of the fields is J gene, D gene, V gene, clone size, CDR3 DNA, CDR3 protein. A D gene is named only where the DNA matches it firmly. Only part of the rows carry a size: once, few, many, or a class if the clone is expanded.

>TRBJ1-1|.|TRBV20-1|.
TGCAGTGCTCCTCGAGACCCCAACTGGGACACTGAAGCTTTCTTT
CSAPRDPNWDTEAFF
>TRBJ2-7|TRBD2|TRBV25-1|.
TGTGCCAGCAGACGACAAAAAGCTAGCGGGAGCGACAATGAGCAGTACTTC
CASRRQKASGSDNEQYF
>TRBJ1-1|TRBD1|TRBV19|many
TGTGCCAGTAGAAGCGGGACAGGGAGGGTTGGAGCTTTCTTT
CASRSGTGRVGAFF
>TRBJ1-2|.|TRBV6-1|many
TGTGCCAGCAGTGAGAGCCAGGGCCTCTATGGCTACACCTTC
CASSESQGLYGYTF
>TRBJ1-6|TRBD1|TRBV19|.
TGTGCCAGTAGTACCGGACAGGGGCGAGGTTCACCCCTCCACTTT
CASSTGQGRGSPLHF
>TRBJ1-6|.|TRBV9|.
TGTGCCAGCAGCGTAGCCTATCGGAATTCACCCCTCCACTTT
CASSVAYRNSPLHF
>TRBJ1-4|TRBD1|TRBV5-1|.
TGCGCCAGCAGCTCCGGGACAGGAGCCACTAATGAAAAACTGTTTTTT
CASSSGTGATNEKLFF
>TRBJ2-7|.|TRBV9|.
TGTGCCAGCAGCGTAACGCCCGACTACGAGCAGTACTTC
CASSVTPDYEQYF
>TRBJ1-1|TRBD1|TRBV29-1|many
TGCAGCGTTCGACAGGGTAAGGACACTGAAGCTTTCTTT
CSVRQGKDTEAFF
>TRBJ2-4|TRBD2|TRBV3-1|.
TGTGCCAGCAGGGGGACTAGCGGGCTAGCCAAAAACATTCAGTACTTC
CASRGTSGLAKNIQYF
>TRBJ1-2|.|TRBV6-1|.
TGTGCCAGCACCCTAGAGGCGACAGGCCAGGCGGGCTACACCTTC
CASTLEATGQAGYTF
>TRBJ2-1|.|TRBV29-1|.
TGCAGCGTTGAAGGTATAGTTCATGAGCAGTTCTTC
CSVEGIVHEQFF
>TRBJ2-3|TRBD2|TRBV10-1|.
TGCGCCAGCAGTGAATGGGGAAGCGGGGGAATGACAGATACGCAGTACTTT
CASSEWGSGGMTDTQYF
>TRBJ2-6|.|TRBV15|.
TGTGCCGCCAGCAGCTTGTTTACCAGTGGCTCTGGGGCCAACGTCCTGACTTTC
CAASSLFTSGSGANVLTF
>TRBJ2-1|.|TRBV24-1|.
TGTGCCACCAGTGCCACGCTAGGGCACAATGAGCAGTTCTTC
CATSATLGHNEQFF
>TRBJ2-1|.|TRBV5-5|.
TGTGCCAGCAGCTTGGTCGTGGGCAGTGAGCAGTTCTTC
CASSLVVGSEQFF
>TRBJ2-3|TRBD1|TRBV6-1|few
TGTGCCAGCAGCCGGGACAGGGCTAAAGTCACAGATGCGCAGTATTTT
CASSRDRAKVTDAQYF
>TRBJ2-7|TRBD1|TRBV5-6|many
TGTGCCAGCAGCTTGGGGACAGGGTGGTACGAGCAGTACTTC
CASSLGTGWYEQYF
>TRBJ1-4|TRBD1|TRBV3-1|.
TGTGCCAGCAGCCCGAGGACAGGGACGGATGAAAAACTGTTTTTT
CASSPRTGTDEKLFF
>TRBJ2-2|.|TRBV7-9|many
TGTGCCAGCAGCTTAGCGGGCTCGAACACCGGGGAGCTGTTTTTT
CASSLAGSNTGELFF
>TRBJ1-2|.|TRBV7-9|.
TGTGCCAGCCGAAGCCGGGACACCTATGGCTACACCTTC
CASRSRDTYGYTF
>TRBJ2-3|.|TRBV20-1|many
TGCAGTGCTAGAGATCGGAGAAAATTTAGCACAGATACGCAGTATTTT
CSARDRRKFSTDTQYF
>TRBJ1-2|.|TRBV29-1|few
TGCAGCGTTGGGGAAGGGGGGGGCTACACCTTC
CSVGEGGGYTF
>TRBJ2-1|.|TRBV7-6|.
TGTGCCAGCAGTGGTTTATCCTTC
CASSGLSF
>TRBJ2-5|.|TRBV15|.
TGTGCCACCAGCAACGACGGTTACGAGACCCAGTACTTC
CATSNDGYETQYF
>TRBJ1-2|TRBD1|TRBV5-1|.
TGCGCCAGCAGCCCTGGACAGGTTGGCTATGGCTACACCTTC
CASSPGQVGYGYTF
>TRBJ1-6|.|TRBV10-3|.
TGTGCCATCAGTGAAGGGCCCCCGAATTCACCCCTCCACTTT
CAISEGPPNSPLHF
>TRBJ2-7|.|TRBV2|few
TGTGCCAGCAGGTTTGACGGGTGGGCCTACGAGCAGTACTTC
CASRFDGWAYEQYF
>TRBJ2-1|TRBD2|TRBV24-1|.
TGTGCCACCACGACAGGGACTAGCGGGAGTTCTCACTTC
CATTTGTSGSSHF
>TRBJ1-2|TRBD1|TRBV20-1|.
TGCAGTGCTAGCCCGGACAGGGAGGGTGGCTACACCTTC
CSASPDREGGYTF
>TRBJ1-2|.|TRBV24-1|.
TGTGCCACCAGTTCTCATACGGCAGGGAACGGCTACACCTTC
CATSSHTAGNGYTF
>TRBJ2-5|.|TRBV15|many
TGTGCCACCAGCAGAGAAGGCCCCATACAAGAGACCCAGTACTTC
CATSREGPIQETQYF
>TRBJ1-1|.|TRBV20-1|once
TGCAGTGCTAGAGACTGGGGCGTGAACACTGAAGCTTTCTTT
CSARDWGVNTEAFF
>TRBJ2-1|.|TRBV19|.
TGTGCCAGTAGTATAGCGCGGCGCTTCCCCAGCTCCTACAATGAGCAGTTCTTC
CASSIARRFPSSYNEQFF
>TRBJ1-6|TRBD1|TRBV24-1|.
TGTGCCACCAGTGAGGGACAGGGGGTTTCACCCCTCCACTTT
CATSEGQGVSPLHF
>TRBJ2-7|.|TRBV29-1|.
TGCAGCGCCGGACAGAACACCTACGAGCAGTACTTC
CSAGQNTYEQYF
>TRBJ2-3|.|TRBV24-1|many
TGTGCCACCAGTGAGGGGGGGGCCTCAGATACGCAGTATTTT
CATSEGGASDTQYF
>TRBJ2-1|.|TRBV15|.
TGTGCCACCAGCAGAGATGATAGCGGATACTCCTACAATGAGCAGTTCTTC
CATSRDDSGYSYNEQFF
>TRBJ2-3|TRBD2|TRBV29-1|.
TGCAGCGTTGTTCGGGGGGGCACAGATACGCAGTATTTT
CSVVRGGTDTQYF
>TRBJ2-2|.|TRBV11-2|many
TGTGCCAGCAGCTTACACTCGAACACCGGGGAGCTGTTTTTT
CASSLHSNTGELFF
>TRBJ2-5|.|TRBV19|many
TGTGCCAGTAGGGGGTCTGGACCCCTCAAAACCCAGTACTTC
CASRGSGPLKTQYF
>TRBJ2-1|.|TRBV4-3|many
TGCGCCAGCAGCCAGGCCCGAGGAAGACTCTACAATGAGCAGTTCTTC
CASSQARGRLYNEQFF
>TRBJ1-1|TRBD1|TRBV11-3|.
TGTGCCAGCAGCTCCTACAGGGGTACTGAAGCTTTCTTT
CASSSYRGTEAFF
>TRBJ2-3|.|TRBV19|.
TGTGCCAGTAGTGCGGCAGCAGATACGCAGTATTTT
CASSAAADTQYF
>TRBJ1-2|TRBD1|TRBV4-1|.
TGCGCCAGCAGAAAGACAGGGGAAAACTATGGCTACACCTTC
CASRKTGENYGYTF
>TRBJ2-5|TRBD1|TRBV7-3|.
TGTGCCAGCAGCCTCAGGGGGAAGACCCAGTACTTC
CASSLRGKTQYF
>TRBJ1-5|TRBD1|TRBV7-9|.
TGTGCCAGCAGCTCTAGGGACAGGGGTGGCACCCAGCATTTT
CASSSRDRGGTQHF
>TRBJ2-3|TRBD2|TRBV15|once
TGTGCCACCAGCAGATCAGGACTAGCGGGAGTCGATACGCAGTATTTT
CATSRSGLAGVDTQYF
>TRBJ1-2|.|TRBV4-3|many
TGCGCCAGCAGCCAAGATCCGGGGTATGGCTACACCTTC
CASSQDPGYGYTF
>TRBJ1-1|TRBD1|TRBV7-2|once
TGTGCCAGCAGGATTGGGACAGGGGGCACTGAAGCTTTCTTT
CASRIGTGGTEAFF
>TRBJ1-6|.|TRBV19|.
TGTGCCAGTAGTGCTGACCCGGGACCAAGGGCCCCCCTCCACTTT
CASSADPGPRAPLHF
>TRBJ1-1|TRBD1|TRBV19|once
TGTGCCGCCTGGGGACAGGGAGGCGACACTGAAGCTTTCTTT
CAAWGQGGDTEAFF
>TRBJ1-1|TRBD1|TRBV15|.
TGTGCCACCAGCAGAGAGAGATGGACTAGTAGGACAGGGGAAGCTTTCTTT
CATSRERWTSRTGEAFF